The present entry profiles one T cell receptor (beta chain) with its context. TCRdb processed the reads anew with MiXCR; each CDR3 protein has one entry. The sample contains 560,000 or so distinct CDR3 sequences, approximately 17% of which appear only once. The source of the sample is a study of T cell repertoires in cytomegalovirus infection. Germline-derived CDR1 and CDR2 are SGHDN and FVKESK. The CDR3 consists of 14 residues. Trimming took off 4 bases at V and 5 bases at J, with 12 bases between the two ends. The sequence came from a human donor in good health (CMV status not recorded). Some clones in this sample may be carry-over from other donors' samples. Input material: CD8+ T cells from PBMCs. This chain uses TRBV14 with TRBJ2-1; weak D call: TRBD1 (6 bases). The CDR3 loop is CASSPRGLNNEQFF. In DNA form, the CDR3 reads TGTGCCAGCAGCCCCAGGGGTTTAAACAATGAGCAGTTCTTC.